These 2 T cell receptor beta chains were sequenced from one sample in a study of T cell repertoires in cytomegalovirus infection. Via MiXCR, TCRdb re-called the reads, giving one row per CDR3 protein. The table includes roughly 860,000 distinct CDR3 sequences, 30% to 35% detected once. No antigen has been assigned to these receptors. The starting material was cultured CD8+ T cells from PBMCs, obtained from culture after CMV antigen stimulation. All receptors derive from a human donor in good health (CMV status not recorded). Some clones in this sample may be carry-over from other donors' samples.

The chain combines TRBV19 with TRBJ1-3, with a possible D match to TRBD1 (5 bases). Germline V gene data show CDR1 as LNHDA and CDR2 as SQIVND (reference sequence). The V gene lost 7 bases and the J gene lost 0 bases, with 10 bases spanning the gap. This CDR3 comprises 14 residues. DNA of the CDR3: TGTGCCAGTACTTCAGGGACCTCTGGAAACACCATATATTTT. Translation gives CASTSGTSGNTIYF.

The J gene is TRBJ2-7, the V gene TRBV11-3, with D possibly matching TRBD2 (5 bases). Trimming stripped 5 bases from V and 5 bases from J, with 13 bases between. Germline CDR1 and CDR2: SGHNT and YENEEA. The CDR3 length is 13 residues. CDR3: CASSNLPGDEQYV. The CDR3, as DNA: TGTGCCAGCAGCAACTTACCCGGGGACGAGCAGTACGTC.